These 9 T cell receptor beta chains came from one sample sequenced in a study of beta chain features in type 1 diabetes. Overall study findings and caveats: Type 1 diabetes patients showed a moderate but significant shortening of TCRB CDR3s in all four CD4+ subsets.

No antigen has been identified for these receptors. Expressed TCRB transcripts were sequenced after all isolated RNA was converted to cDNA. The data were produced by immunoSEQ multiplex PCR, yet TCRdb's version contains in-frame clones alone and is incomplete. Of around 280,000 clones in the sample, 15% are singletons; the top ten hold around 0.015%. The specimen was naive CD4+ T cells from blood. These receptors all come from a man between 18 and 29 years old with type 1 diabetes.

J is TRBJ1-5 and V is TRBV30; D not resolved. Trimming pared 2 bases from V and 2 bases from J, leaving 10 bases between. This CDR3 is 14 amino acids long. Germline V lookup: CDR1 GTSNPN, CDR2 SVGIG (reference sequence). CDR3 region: CAWSLSLGNQPQHF. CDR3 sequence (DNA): TGTGCCTGGAGTCTTAGTCTTGGCAATCAGCCCCAGCATTTT.

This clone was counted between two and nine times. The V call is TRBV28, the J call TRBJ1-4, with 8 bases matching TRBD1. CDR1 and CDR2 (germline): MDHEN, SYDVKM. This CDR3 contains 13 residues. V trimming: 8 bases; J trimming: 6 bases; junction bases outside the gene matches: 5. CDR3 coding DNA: TGTGCCAGCGGCCCGGGACAGGATGAAAAACTGTTTTTT. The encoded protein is CASGPGQDEKLFF.

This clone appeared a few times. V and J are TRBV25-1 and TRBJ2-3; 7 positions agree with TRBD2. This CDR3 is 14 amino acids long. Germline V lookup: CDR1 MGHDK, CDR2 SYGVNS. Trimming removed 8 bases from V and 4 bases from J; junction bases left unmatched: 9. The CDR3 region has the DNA TGTGCCAGCGCCGAGCGGGGTGGGGCAGATACGCAGTATTTT. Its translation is CASAERGGADTQYF.

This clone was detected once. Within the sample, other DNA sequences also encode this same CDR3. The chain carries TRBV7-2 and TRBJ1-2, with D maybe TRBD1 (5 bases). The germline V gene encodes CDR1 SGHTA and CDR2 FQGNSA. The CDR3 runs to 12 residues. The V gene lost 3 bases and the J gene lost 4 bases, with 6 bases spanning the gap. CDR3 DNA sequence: TGTGCCAGCAGCTTGGACATCTATGGCTACACCTTC. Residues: CASSLDIYGYTF.

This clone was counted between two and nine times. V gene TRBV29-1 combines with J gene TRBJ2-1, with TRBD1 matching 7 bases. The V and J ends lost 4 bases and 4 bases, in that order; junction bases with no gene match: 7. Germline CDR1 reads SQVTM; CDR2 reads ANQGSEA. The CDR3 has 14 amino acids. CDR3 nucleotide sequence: TGCAGCGTTGCCGAAGACAGGGTTTACAATGAGCAGTTCTTC. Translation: CSVAEDRVYNEQFF.

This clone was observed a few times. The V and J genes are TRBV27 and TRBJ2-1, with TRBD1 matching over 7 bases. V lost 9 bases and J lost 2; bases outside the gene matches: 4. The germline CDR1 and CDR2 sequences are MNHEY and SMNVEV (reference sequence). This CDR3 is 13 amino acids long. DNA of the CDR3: TGTGCCAGTATGACAGGGCCCTACAATGAGCAGTTCTTC. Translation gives CASMTGPYNEQFF.

CDR3 nucleotide sequence: TGTGCCAGCAGCCCTGGGACAGAACACACCGGGGAGCTGTTTTTT. Translated: CASSPGTEHTGELFF. The rearrangement joins TRBV5-4 to TRBJ2-2, with 7 bases aligning to TRBD1. Trimming at V came to 4 bases and at J to 3 bases, leaving 6 bases not matched to a gene. Germline lookup yields CDR1 SGHNT and CDR2 YYREEE (reference sequence). CDR3 length: 15 residues.

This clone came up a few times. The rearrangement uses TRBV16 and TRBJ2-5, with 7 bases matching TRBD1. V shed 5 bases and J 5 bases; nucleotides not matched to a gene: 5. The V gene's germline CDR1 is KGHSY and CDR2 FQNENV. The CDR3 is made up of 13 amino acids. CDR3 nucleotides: TGTGCCAGCAGCACTGGGACAGTGGAGACCCAGTACTTC. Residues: CASSTGTVETQYF.

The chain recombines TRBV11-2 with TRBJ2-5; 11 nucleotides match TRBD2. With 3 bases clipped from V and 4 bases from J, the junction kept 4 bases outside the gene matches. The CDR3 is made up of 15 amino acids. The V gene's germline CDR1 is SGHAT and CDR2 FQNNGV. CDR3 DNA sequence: TGTGCCAGCAGCTTCTTTAGCGGGAGGGTAGAGACCCAGTACTTC. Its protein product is CASSFFSGRVETQYF.